This passage covers 2 T cell receptor beta chains from one sample sequenced in a study of Ad26.COV2.S vaccination and SARS-CoV-2 variants (dated by TCRdb to the early 2020s). Read against the paper, the sample's treatment or condition label means: roughly 19 received Ad26.COV2.S at low or high dose, single or two shots; 5 received placebo; per-sample allocation not given. Repertoires of vaccine and placebo recipients were sequenced from samples collected on day 63 after the first injection. The receptor library was made with the immunoSEQ multiplex PCR assay. In its TCRdb copy, this immuneACCESS table keeps in-frame sequences only and misses some clones. Where compared with another copy, unresolved V genes explain less than half of these, and the others have no known cause. For this sample there are fewer than 800,000 clones; roughly 90% appear just once. The ten largest clonotypes hold roughly 1.5% of the sample.

This specimen was peripheral blood, taken in a trial of Ad26.COV2.S vaccine versus placebo. The receptors derive from a person between 18 and 59 years old who received the Ad26.COV2.S COVID-19 vaccine or a placebo.

The chain employs TRBV30 and TRBJ2-3; D possibly corresponds to TRBD1 (6 bases). Trimming removed 0 bases from V and 6 bases from J, with 22 bases in between. From germline, CDR1 is GTSNPN and CDR2 SVGIG (reference sequence). The CDR3 contains 17 residues. The CDR3 spells CAWSVRSGTPKGDTQYF. CDR3 DNA sequence: TGTGCCTGGAGTGTACGATCCGGGACACCAAAGGGGGATACGCAGTATTTT.

V is TRBV19 and J is TRBJ2-7; maybe TRBD1 (6 bases). The CDR3 has 15 residues. Germline CDR1 is LNHDA and CDR2 is SQIVND (reference sequence). Trimming stripped 6 bases from V and 2 bases from J, with 17 bases between. This CDR3 reads CASSNNREWAYEQYF. In DNA, the CDR3 is TGTGCCAGTAGCAATAACAGGGAGTGGGCCTACGAGCAGTACTTC. Full variable domain (rest looked up from reference TRBV19 and TRBJ2-7): DGGITQSPKYLFRKEGQNVTLSCEQNLNHDAMYWYRQDPGQGLRLIYYSQIVNDFQKGDIAEGYSVSREKKESFPLTVTSAQKNPTAFYLCASSNNREWAYEQYFGPGTRLTVT.